The 22 T cell receptor beta chains presented below share a single source sample, sequenced in a study of control samples from healthy donors and cancer patients. The method was immunoSEQ multiplex PCR; TCRdb's version includes in-frame clones alone and lacks a portion of them. The data show 40,000 to 55,000 clones, roughly 90% seen once. Material: PBMCs. These TCRs come from a woman aged 40 to 50 with head and neck cancer.

This clone was seen once. The chain is built from TRBV13 and TRBJ2-1, with 8 bases lining up with TRBD2. The CDR3 runs to 15 residues. In germline, CDR1 is PRHDT, CDR2 FYEKMQ (reference sequence). The ends lost 8 bases at V and 3 bases at J; junction bases unmatched: 9. In DNA form, the CDR3 reads TGTGCCAGCCGGCTCGTCAGCGGGAGCTACAATGAGCAGTTCTTC. Encoded protein: CASRLVSGSYNEQFF. The whole variable domain, remainder taken from reference TRBV13 and TRBJ2-1, is AAGVIQSPRHLIKEKRETATLKCYPIPRHDTVYWYQQGPGQDPQFLISFYEKMQSDKGSIPDRFSAQQFSDYHSELNMSSLELGDSALYFCASRLVSGSYNEQFFGPGTRLTVL.

The chain uses TRBV5-4 and TRBJ2-5; D unresolved. The V gene lost 4 bases and the J gene lost 1 base, with 17 bases spanning the gap. CDR1 SGHNT and CDR2 YYREEE come from the germline V gene (reference sequence). This CDR3 is built from 16 residues. CDR3 loop: CASSALAAKSQETQYF. DNA of the CDR3: TGTGCCAGCAGCGCCCTGGCGGCCAAGAGCCAAGAGACCCAGTACTTC.

Only one count was recorded for this clone. V usage is TRBV12-3 or TRBV12-4 and J usage is TRBJ1-1; D is unresolved. The CDR3 spans 13 residues. Trimming removed 4 bases from V and 5 bases from J, with 11 bases in between. The CDR3 spells CASSSTKQTEAFF. CDR3 bases: TGTGCCAGCAGTTCGACGAAGCAAACTGAAGCTTTCTTT.

The genes are TRBV3-1 (or the pseudogene TRBV3-2) and TRBJ1-3; D remains ambiguous. The V gene lost 4 bases and the J gene lost 0 bases, with 7 bases spanning the gap. The CDR3 runs 14 residues. Per the germline V gene, CDR1 is LGHDT and CDR2 is YNNKEL (reference sequence). The CDR3 reads CASSPIYSGNTIYF. CDR3 nucleotide sequence: TGTGCCAGCAGCCCGATTTACTCTGGAAACACCATATATTTT.

This sequence joins TRBV2 and TRBJ2-1; 7 nucleotides agree with TRBD2. Trimming at V came to 6 bases and at J to 8 bases, leaving 13 bases not matched to a gene. Germline CDR1 reads SNHLY; CDR2 reads FYNNEI. This CDR3 spans 15 amino acids. CDR3 sequence reads: CASRGGGYLRDEQFF. The DNA of the CDR3 is TGTGCCAGCAGGGGCGGGGGTTACCTCAGGGATGAGCAGTTCTTC.

The CDR3 loop is CASSRTDTQYF. CDR3 DNA: TGCGCCAGCAGCCGAACAGATACGCAGTATTTT. The chain joins TRBV5-1 to TRBJ2-3; unclear D gene. Looked up from germline, CDR1 is SGHRS and CDR2 is YFSETQ. This CDR3 comprises 11 residues. The germline V and J ends were trimmed by 4 bases and 3 bases, with 3 bases remaining between them.

V is TRBV7-9 and J is TRBJ2-1; TRBD1 matches 7 bases. J gave up 5 bases and V 5 bases, and 9 bases lay outside the gene matches. This CDR3 has 15 residues. CDR1 and CDR2 from the germline V gene are SEHNR and FQNEAQ (reference sequence). The CDR3 protein is CASSRTGSKHNEQFF. The CDR3 DNA reads TGTGCCAGCAGCCGGACAGGTAGTAAGCACAATGAGCAGTTCTTC.

This chain links TRBV5-1 with TRBJ2-5, with 7 bases fitting TRBD1. The CDR3 consists of 15 residues. Trimming cost V 2 bases and J 3 bases; bases outside gene matches: 7. Germline loops: CDR1 SGHRS, CDR2 YFSETQ. This CDR3 reads CASSLLTGQEETQYF. CDR3 DNA sequence: TGCGCCAGCAGCTTACTGACAGGGCAGGAAGAGACCCAGTACTTC.

The chain uses TRBV4-2 and TRBJ1-1; D remains unclear. Trimming shortened V by 1 base and J by 11 bases, and 11 bases separated the two germline ends. This CDR3 comprises 12 residues. Germline CDR1 and CDR2: LGHNA and YNFKEQ. This chain's CDR3 is CASSQGHFGAFF. The CDR3 DNA sequence: TGTGCCAGCAGCCAAGGCCATTTCGGGGCTTTCTTT.

The chain couples TRBV7-9 to TRBJ2-3; D is perhaps TRBD1 or TRBD2 (5 bases each). Germline V CDR1 and CDR2: SEHNR, FQNEAQ (reference sequence). Trimming pared 5 bases from V and 2 bases from J, leaving 17 bases between. CDR3 length: 16 residues. As DNA, the CDR3 is TGTGCCAGCAGCCCCATAAAGGGGACCTCCACAGATACGCAGTATTTT. Translating gives CASSPIKGTSTDTQYF.

The rearrangement links TRBV5-1 to TRBJ2-7; TRBD1 matches at 7 bases. The CDR3 spans 14 residues. The germline gives CDR1 SGHRS, CDR2 YFSETQ. V was pared by 0 bases and J by 2 bases, with 2 bases of the junction left unmatched. The CDR3 coding sequence is TGCGCCAGCAGCTTGGGGCAGGGGGCCTACGAGCAGTACTTC. Translated, it gives CASSLGQGAYEQYF.

This clone was observed once. V usage is TRBV6-5 and J usage is TRBJ1-3; D not certain. CDR3 length: 15 residues. In germline, CDR1 is MNHEY, CDR2 SVGAGI. V lost 6 bases and J 4 bases, leaving 16 bases between the germline ends. CDR3 bases: TGTGCCAGCAGCCGGGTTATCAGTGGAGGAAACACCATATATTTT. Amino acid sequence: CASSRVISGGNTIYF.

V is TRBV19 and J is TRBJ1-2; TRBD1 matches at 11 bases. This CDR3 region has 17 residues. J lost 0 bases, V lost 6 bases, and 9 bases had no gene match. CDR1 is LNHDA and CDR2 is SQIVND in the germline V gene (reference sequence). The CDR3 bases are TGTGCCAGTAGACTTCGGACAGGGGGCCAAGCTAACTATGGCTACACCTTC. This sequence encodes CASRLRTGGQANYGYTF.

This clone was detected only once. The CDR3 DNA follows: TGCGCCAGCAGCTTGGTAGTCACAGATACGCAGTATTTT. Translation: CASSLVVTDTQYF. The chain uses TRBV5-1 and TRBJ2-3, with D unresolved. V was trimmed by 0 bases and J by 2 bases, leaving 4 bases between them. The germline CDR1 and CDR2 sequences are SGHRS and YFSETQ. The CDR3 sequence is 13 residues long.

The DNA for the CDR3 is TGCGCCAGCAGCCAAGCGGGAGGGACAGTCTATGGCTACACCTTC. This sequence encodes CASSQAGGTVYGYTF. The chain employs TRBV4-1 and TRBJ1-2; 7 bases are a match to TRBD1. Germline V lookup: CDR1 MGHRA, CDR2 YSYEKL. The CDR3 totals 15 residues. V was clipped by 1 base and J by 4 bases; unmatched bases: 6.

This chain uses TRBV6-2 or TRBV6-3 with TRBJ1-5; D call uncertain. CDR3 length: 16 amino acids. V gave up 1 base and J gave up 3 bases, with 13 bases separating them. Germline-derived CDR1 and CDR2 are MNHEY and SVGEGT. As DNA, the CDR3 is TGTGCCAGCAGTTACTGGAGGGTAGTCGACAATCAGCCCCAGCATTTT. Translated: CASSYWRVVDNQPQHF.

The CDR3 protein is CASSMGPNSPLHF. The CDR3 nucleotides read TGTGCCAGCAGTATGGGCCCAAATTCACCCCTCCACTTT. V gene TRBV12-3 or TRBV12-4 combines with J gene TRBJ1-6; no reliable D call. The germline V and J ends were trimmed by 5 bases and 7 bases, with 9 bases remaining between them. The CDR3 covers 13 residues.

The gene calls are TRBV19 and TRBJ2-7, with 8 bases that match TRBD2. The CDR3 has 15 residues. Germline assignment: CDR1 LNHDA and CDR2 SQIVND (reference sequence). Trimming took 3 bases from V and 2 from J; bases not matched to a gene: 6. CDR3 protein: CASSMGAGGPYEQYF. DNA of the CDR3: TGTGCCAGTAGTATGGGGGCGGGGGGTCCCTACGAGCAGTACTTC.

The chain employs TRBV11-1 and TRBJ2-5; no clear D gene. The germline V gene has CDR1 SGHAT and CDR2 FQDESV (reference sequence). There are 14 residues in the CDR3. Trimming took 3 bases from V and 2 from J, leaving 10 bases between them. The CDR3 loop reads CASSLDQQQETQYF. CDR3 nucleotide sequence: TGTGCCAGCAGCTTGGACCAACAGCAAGAGACCCAGTACTTC.

The chain has TRBV27 and TRBJ2-7, with 7 nucleotides matching TRBD1. Germline V gives CDR1 MNHEY, CDR2 SMNVEV (reference sequence). This CDR3 region has 14 residues. The V and J ends lost 2 bases and 13 bases, in that order; junction bases with no gene match: 14. The CDR3 loop is CASSLRGGPPSYYF. In DNA, the CDR3 is TGTGCCAGCAGTTTACGAGGGGGCCCCCCTAGTTACTACTTC.

A few counts support this clone. V gene TRBV5-1 combines with J gene TRBJ2-5, with a possible D match to TRBD1 (6 bases). Trimming removed 2 bases from V and 5 bases from J, with 13 bases in between. The germline V gene encodes CDR1 SGHRS and CDR2 YFSETQ. This CDR3 comprises 14 residues. The CDR3 sequence is CASSFAGAKETQYF. CDR3 DNA: TGCGCCAGCAGCTTCGCAGGGGCGAAGGAGACCCAGTACTTC.

The rearrangement joins TRBV9 to TRBJ2-1; 7 bases agree with TRBD2. The CDR3 consists of 15 residues. The germline CDR1 and CDR2 sequences are SGDLS and YYNGEE. The V and J ends lost 4 bases and 7 bases, in that order; junction bases with no gene match: 11. The CDR3 bases are TGTGCCAGCAGCTCGAGCGGGGTGTACGTAAATGAGCAGTTCTTC. It encodes CASSSSGVYVNEQFF.